This T cell receptor beta chain was retrieved from a study of blood T cell repertoires in COVID-19 (dated by TCRdb to 2018 to 2020). For the study in its entirety: Collaborator samples came from the United States, Italy and Spain and covered acute and convalescent phases of COVID-19. The prospective study material was composed of cDNA or gDNA derived from T cells, B-cell-depleted T cells, or PBMCs. Deeply sampled blood TCRbeta repertoires from subjects exposed to, actively infected with, or recovered from COVID-19 were included in the dataset. A freely available public database, intended as a resource for researchers studying the immune response to SARS-CoV-2, is where the repertoires were released. Samples came from the ongoing ImmuneRACE study (first 160 participants) plus 1,254 subjects from 6 global collaborators. The sample metadata nearly always contained a de-identified subject ID, COVID-19 status, age in years and sex. HLA class I and class II types, where available, came from metadata supplied by the sample provider rather than from assay-based typing. What the work shows at the level of the full study, not this receptor alone: How much clinical and demographic metadata was included differed by source and by participant, and the metadata was provided uncurated.

This clone was seen only a few times. What this receptor recognizes is not known. No base qualities exist here, and no much larger clone lies one base off it. Each collaborating institution followed its own protocols to collect whole blood in K2EDTA tubes. For TCRbeta analysis, collaborators shipped samples as frozen whole blood, isolated PBMCs, or DNA extracted from either of those sample types. The immunoSEQ Assay, a bias-controlled multiplex PCR, was used to amplify TCRbeta CDR3 regions from genomic DNA. In the original analysis: The number of nucleated cells in each sample was estimated from the amplification of reference gene primers within the assay. To quantify the absolute abundance of each unique TCRbeta CDR3 rearrangement, sequence reads were collapsed and filtered. For each sample, productive Simpson clonality was calculated as the square root of Simpson's diversity index across productive rearrangements. TCRdb carries this immuneACCESS record with in-frame sequences only. Its versions omit some clonotypes, under half of them owing to an unresolved V gene in the studies checked, with the rest unexplained. V and J calls plus clone size are reproduced from that table; the DNA served to infer D and trimming. For this sample there are about 100,000 clones; around 85% appear just once. The ten largest make up about 13% of the sample.

Counted from cysteine to phenylalanine, this CDR3 has 16 amino acids. Of the read, only the CDR3 DNA is kept; its 48 bases are in frame from base 1. The junction carries 12 bases between V and J, which are trimmed by 1 base and 5 bases respectively. The germline V gene gives CDR1 as MGHRA and CDR2 as YSYEKL. The rearrangement joined TRBV4-1 to TRBJ1-6; the D segment cannot be called with confidence. Source material: peripheral blood. The sequence was collected from a human donor in a cohort sampled during active COVID-19. The CDR3 reads as follows: CASSQALNRDNSPLHF. The DNA sequence reads TGCGCCAGCAGCCAAGCTCTGAATCGGGATAATTCACCCCTCCACTTT.